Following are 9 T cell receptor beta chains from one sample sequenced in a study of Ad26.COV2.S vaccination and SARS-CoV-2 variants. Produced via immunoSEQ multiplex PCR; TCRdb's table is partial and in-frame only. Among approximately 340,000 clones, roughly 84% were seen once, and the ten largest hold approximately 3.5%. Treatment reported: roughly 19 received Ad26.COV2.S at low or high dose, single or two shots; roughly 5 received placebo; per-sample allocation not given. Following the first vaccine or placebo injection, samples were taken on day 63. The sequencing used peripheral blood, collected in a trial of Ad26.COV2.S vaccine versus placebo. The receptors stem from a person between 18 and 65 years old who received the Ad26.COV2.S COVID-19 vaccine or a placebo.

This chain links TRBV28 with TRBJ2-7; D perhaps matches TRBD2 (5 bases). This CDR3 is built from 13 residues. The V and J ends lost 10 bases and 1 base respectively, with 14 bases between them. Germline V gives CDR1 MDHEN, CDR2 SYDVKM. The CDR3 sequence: CAIDSRGSYEQYF. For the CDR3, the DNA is TGTGCCATCGACTCCCGGGGTTCCTACGAGCAGTACTTC.

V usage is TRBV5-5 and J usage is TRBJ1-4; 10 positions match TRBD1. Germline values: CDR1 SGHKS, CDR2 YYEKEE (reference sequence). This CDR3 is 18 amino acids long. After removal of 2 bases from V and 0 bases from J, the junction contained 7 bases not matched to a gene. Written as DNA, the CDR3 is TGTGCCAGCAGCTTCTACCGGGACAGGGGACCAACTAATGAAAAACTGTTTTTT. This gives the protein CASSFYRDRGPTNEKLFF.

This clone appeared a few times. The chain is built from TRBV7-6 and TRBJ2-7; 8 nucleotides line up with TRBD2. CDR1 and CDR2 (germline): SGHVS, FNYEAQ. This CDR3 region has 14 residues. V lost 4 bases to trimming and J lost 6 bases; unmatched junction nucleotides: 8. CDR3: CASSSSSSGGEQYF. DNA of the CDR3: TGTGCCAGCAGCTCCTCTTCCAGCGGGGGCGAGCAGTACTTC.

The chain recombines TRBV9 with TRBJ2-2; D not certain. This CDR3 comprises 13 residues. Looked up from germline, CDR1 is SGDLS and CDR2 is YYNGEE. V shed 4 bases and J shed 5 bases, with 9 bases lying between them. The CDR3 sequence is CASSLSGTGELFF. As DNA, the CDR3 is TGTGCCAGCAGCCTTAGTGGGACCGGGGAGCTGTTTTTT.

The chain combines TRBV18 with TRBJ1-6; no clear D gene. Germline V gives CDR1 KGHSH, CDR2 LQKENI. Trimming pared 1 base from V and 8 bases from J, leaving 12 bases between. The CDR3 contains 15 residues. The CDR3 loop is CASSPLRDSDSPLHF. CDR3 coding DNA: TGTGCCAGCTCACCACTCAGAGATTCGGATTCACCCCTCCACTTT.

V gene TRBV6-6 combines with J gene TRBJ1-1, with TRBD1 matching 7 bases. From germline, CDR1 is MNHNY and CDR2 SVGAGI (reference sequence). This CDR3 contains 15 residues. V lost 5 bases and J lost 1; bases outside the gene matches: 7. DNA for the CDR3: TGTGCCAGCAGTAAGCCGACAGGGAAGAACACTGAAGCTTTCTTT. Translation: CASSKPTGKNTEAFF.

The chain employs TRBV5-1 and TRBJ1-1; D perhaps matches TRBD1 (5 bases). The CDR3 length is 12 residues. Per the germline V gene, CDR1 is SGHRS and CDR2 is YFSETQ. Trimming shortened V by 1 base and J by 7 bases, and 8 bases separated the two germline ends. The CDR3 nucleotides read TGCGCCAGCAGCTTGCAGGGTTTTGAAGCTTTCTTT. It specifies CASSLQGFEAFF.

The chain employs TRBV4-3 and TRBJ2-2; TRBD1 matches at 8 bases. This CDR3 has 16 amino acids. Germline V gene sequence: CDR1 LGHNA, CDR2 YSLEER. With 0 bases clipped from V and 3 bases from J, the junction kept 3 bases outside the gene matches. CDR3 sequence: CASSQEYRGDTGELFF. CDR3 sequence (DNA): TGCGCCAGCAGCCAAGAGTACAGGGGGGACACCGGGGAGCTGTTTTTT.

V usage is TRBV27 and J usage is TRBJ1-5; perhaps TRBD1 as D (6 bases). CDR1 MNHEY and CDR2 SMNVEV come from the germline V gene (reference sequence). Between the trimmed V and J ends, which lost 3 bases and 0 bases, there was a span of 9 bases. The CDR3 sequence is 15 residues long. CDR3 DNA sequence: TGTGCCAGCAGTTTGACAGGAAATAGCAATCAGCCCCAGCATTTT. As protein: CASSLTGNSNQPQHF.